This TCR beta chain was sequenced in a study of OX40 agonist ivuxolimab in advanced cancers. Overall study context: Of the participants, 35% to 50% had some prior anti-PD-1, anti-PD-L1 or anti-CTLA-4 therapy, which was allowed.

General study results and limits: The specificity for antigen of the expanded peripheral T cells was not determined. At doses 0.1 to 3.0 mg/kg, CD4+ and CD8+ clones expanded.

The J segment lost 6 bases and the V segment lost 1 base, leaving 11 bases of the junction unmatched. CDR3 length equals 16 residues. The germline gives CDR1 SEHNR, CDR2 FQNEAQ (reference sequence). If patients had autoimmune disease history or systemic immunosuppression, they were excluded. In the case of this clone: Its antigen is unknown.

Clones were sequenced by immunoSEQ multiplex PCR, and TCRdb holds only the in-frame ones, with some missing. The repertoire consists of 60,000 to 75,000 clones, with 84% occurring once and the leading ten covering approximately 8%. Sequencing was performed on CD4+ or CD8+ T cells sorted from blood, taken in a trial of the OX40 agonist ivuxolimab. This clonotype originated in an adult with an advanced solid tumor such as melanoma, head and neck, liver or kidney cancer. The chain recombines TRBV7-9 with TRBJ1-2; TRBD1 matches at 7 bases. The CDR3 DNA reads TGTGCCAGCAGCTTAGGGCATGACAGGGTGTTGGATGGCTACACCTTC. It is translated as CASSLGHDRVLDGYTF.